The TCR beta chain under discussion was sequenced for a study of somatic mutations in cytotoxic T cells in rheumatoid arthritis. As for the study in general: Immediately following diagnosis and ahead of any treatment, patient blood (around 30 ml EDTA) was drawn. Flow-sorting brought some V beta antibody-stained T-cell populations to nearly 100% purity, V beta1+ cells sequenced for TCRB among them. Overall study results and limits: The identity of the antigens targeted by the expanded CD8+ clones remained unknown. Of about 62 patients, seven to nine had a largest CD8+ clone that exceeded 20% of CD8+ cells.

This clone is labeled large. Its target is not known. This CDR3 is 16 amino acids long. Losses at the gene ends were 4 bases for V and 5 bases for J; bases not matched to a gene: 10. CDR1 and CDR2 from the germline V gene are SGHRS and YFSETQ. Here immunoSEQ multiplex PCR was the method, and the copy in TCRdb shows in-frame clones only, minus some. Found here are around 12,000 clones, roughly 74% of them singletons; the top ten hold roughly 34%. The chain uses TRBV5-1 and TRBJ2-3, with 10 bases aligning to TRBD2. The receptor was isolated from an adult with rheumatoid arthritis. The sequenced sample was CD8+ T cells sorted from blood. This CDR3 is CASSLGPGLARDTQYF. The CDR3 nucleotides read TGCGCCAGCAGCCTCGGTCCGGGACTAGCGAGAGATACGCAGTATTTT.